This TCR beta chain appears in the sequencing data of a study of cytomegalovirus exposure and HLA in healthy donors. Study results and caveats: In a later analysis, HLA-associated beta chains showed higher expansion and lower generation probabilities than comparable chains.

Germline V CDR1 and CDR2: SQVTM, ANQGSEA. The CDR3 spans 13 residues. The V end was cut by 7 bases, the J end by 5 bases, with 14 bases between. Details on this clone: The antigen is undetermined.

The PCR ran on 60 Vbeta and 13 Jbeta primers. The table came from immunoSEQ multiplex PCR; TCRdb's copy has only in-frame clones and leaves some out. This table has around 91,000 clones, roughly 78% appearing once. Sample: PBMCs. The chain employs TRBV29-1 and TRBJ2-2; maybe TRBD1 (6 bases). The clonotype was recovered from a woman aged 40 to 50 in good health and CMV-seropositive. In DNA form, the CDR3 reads TGCAGCGGATCTACAGGGAATACCGGGGAGCTGTTTTTT. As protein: CSGSTGNTGELFF.